This TCR beta chain was sequenced for a study of CD8 T cells in ankylosing spondylitis. Trimming at V came to 2 bases and at J to 5 bases, leaving 11 bases not matched to a gene. Germline V gives CDR1 SGHRS, CDR2 YFSETQ. The CDR3 extends over 16 amino acids. Findings and caveats of the study: Prior literature has documented some motif variants in synovial fluid and blood from reactive arthritis. Ankylosing spondylitis blood appeared to carry a characteristic TCR beta motif of several highly homologous variants. From matched ankylosing spondylitis synovial fluid, disease-linked clones were reportedly recovered at significantly enriched levels.

This clonotype was counted only a few times. Antigen: not known. Making the TCR beta libraries involved quantitative 5'-RACE with molecular barcodes. MiXCR, applied by TCRdb to the 5' RACE reads, yields one record per CDR3 protein. The profile covers 350,000 or so distinct CDR3 sequences, with 9.5% to 13% appearing a single time and roughly 9.1% taken by the ten largest. The material sequenced was blood, either unsorted or a sorted T cell fraction (not recorded which). The receptor was derived from a female donor with ankylosing spondylitis or in good health (not recorded which). The chain joins TRBV5-1 to TRBJ2-5; 8 bases line up with TRBD1. CDR3 DNA sequence: TGCGCCAGCAGCTTTAAGCCTGGACAGGGCTTTGAGACCCAGTACTTC. Translating gives CASSFKPGQGFETQYF.